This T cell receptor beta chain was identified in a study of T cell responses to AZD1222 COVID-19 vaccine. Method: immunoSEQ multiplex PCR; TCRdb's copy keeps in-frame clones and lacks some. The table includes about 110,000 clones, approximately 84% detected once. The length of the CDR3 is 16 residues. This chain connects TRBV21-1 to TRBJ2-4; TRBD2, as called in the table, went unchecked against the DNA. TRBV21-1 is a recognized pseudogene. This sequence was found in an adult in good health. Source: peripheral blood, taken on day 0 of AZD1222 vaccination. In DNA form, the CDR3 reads TGTGCCAGCAGCAAGTCTAGTTCGACCTTCAAAAACATTCAGTACTTC. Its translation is CASSKSSSTFKNIQYF.